These 5 T cell receptor beta chains were all obtained from the same sample, sequenced in a study of control samples from healthy donors and cancer patients. Generated by immunoSEQ multiplex PCR, the TCRdb table keeps only in-frame clones and is missing some. The sample includes tens of thousands of clones, approximately 80% of them seen just once. The material sequenced was PBMCs. The receptors were sampled from a man aged 55 to 69 with head and neck cancer.

This chain uses TRBV5-5 with TRBJ2-3, with 9 bases lining up with TRBD2. This CDR3 is 15 amino acids long. Trimming cost V 1 base and J 4 bases; bases outside gene matches: 4. Germline assignment: CDR1 SGHKS and CDR2 YYEKEE (reference sequence). This CDR3 reads CASSLRGRGPDTQYF. The CDR3 bases are TGTGCCAGCAGCTTGCGCGGGAGGGGGCCAGATACGCAGTATTTT.

This chain links TRBV19 with TRBJ1-4; 7 bases line up with TRBD1. This CDR3 contains 14 residues. Germline V gene data show CDR1 as LNHDA and CDR2 as SQIVND (reference sequence). The V gene end was trimmed by 6 bases and the J gene end by 0 bases; junction bases not matched to a gene: 1. In nucleotides, the CDR3 is TGTGCCAGTAGCGGGACAGCAACTAATGAAAAACTGTTTTTT. Translated, it gives CASSGTATNEKLFF.

This chain links TRBV10-3 with TRBJ2-2; 8 bases agree with TRBD1. Germline-derived CDR1 and CDR2 are ENHRY and SYGVKD. Trimming at V came to 4 bases and at J to 6 bases, leaving 10 bases not matched to a gene. This CDR3 has 16 residues. CDR3 in DNA: TGTGCCATCAGTGGCCGGGACAGGACCCAAGCCGGGGAGCTGTTTTTT. This translates into CAISGRDRTQAGELFF.

This clone is a singleton in its sample. The rearrangement links TRBV11-1 to TRBJ1-1; TRBD1 matches at 9 bases. J lost 5 bases, V lost 3 bases, and 10 bases had no gene match. Per the germline V gene, CDR1 is SGHAT and CDR2 is FQDESV (reference sequence). This CDR3 spans 16 amino acids. The CDR3: CASSFGGQGSGTEAFF. CDR3 DNA sequence: TGTGCCAGCAGCTTCGGTGGACAGGGGTCTGGGACTGAAGCTTTCTTT. The variable domain in full, completed from reference TRBV11-1 and TRBJ1-1, reads EAEVAQSPRYKITEKSQAVAFWCDPISGHATLYWYRQILGQGPELLVQFQDESVVDDSQLPKDRFSAERLKGVDSTLKIQPAELGDSAMYLCASSFGGQGSGTEAFFGQGTRLTVV.

The chain employs TRBV7-2 and TRBJ2-3; D remains ambiguous. Germline V gene data show CDR1 as SGHTA and CDR2 as FQGNSA. The CDR3 has 14 amino acids. Trimming removed 5 bases at V and 1 base at J, with 10 bases between. This CDR3 is CASSPPPGTDTQYF. The DNA of the CDR3 is TGTGCCAGCAGCCCTCCTCCTGGCACAGATACGCAGTATTTT.